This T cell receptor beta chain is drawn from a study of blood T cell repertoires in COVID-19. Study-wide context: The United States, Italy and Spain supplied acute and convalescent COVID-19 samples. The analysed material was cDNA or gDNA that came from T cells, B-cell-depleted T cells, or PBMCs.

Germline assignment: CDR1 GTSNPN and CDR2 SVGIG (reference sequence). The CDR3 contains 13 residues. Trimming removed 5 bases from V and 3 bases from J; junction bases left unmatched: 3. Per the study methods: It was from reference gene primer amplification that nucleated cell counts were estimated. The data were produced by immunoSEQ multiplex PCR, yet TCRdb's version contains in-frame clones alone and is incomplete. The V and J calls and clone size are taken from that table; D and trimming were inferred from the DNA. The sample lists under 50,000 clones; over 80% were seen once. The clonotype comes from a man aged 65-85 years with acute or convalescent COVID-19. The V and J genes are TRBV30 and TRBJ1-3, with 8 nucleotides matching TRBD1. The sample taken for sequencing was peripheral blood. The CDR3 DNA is TGTGCCTGGCCGGGACAGGATGGAAACACCATATATTTT. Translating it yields CAWPGQDGNTIYF.